A single sample is the source of the 18 T cell receptor beta chains below, sequenced in a study of blood T cell repertoires in COVID-19. Using immunoSEQ multiplex PCR, the repertoire was profiled, and TCRdb retains in-frame clones only, with some absent. The repertoire holds 200,000 to 300,000 clones, with approximately 86% as singletons. The sequencing sample was made of peripheral blood. All receptors come from a woman aged 60-75 years who had recovered from COVID-19.

The rearrangement joins TRBV7-8 to TRBJ1-2; 9 positions agree with TRBD1. CDR1 and CDR2 (germline): SGHVS, FQNEAQ. V was pared by 9 bases and J by 8 bases, with 10 bases of the junction left unmatched. This CDR3 spans 13 amino acids. CDR3 DNA: TGTGCCAGTGGGACAGGGAGAGGTCGAGGCTACACCTTC. Amino acid sequence: CASGTGRGRGYTF.

This sequence joins TRBV2 and TRBJ2-5; D is perhaps TRBD2 (5 bases). Germline lookup yields CDR1 SNHLY and CDR2 FYNNEI. With 6 bases removed from V and 4 bases from J, the gap between germline ends came to 15 bases. The CDR3 runs 14 residues. In nucleotides, the CDR3 is TGTGCCAGCAGAGCAACGAGGGCCTCAGAGACCCAGTACTTC. This sequence encodes CASRATRASETQYF.

This clone was detected a few times. The chain combines TRBV12-5 with TRBJ2-5; D may be TRBD1 (5 bases). Trimming stripped 5 bases from V and 5 bases from J, with 12 bases between. Germline V lookup: CDR1 LGHNT, CDR2 FRNRAP. This CDR3 is 13 amino acids long. The DNA of the CDR3 is TGTGCTAGTGGTAACCAGGGTAGGGAGACCCAGTACTTC. Its translation is CASGNQGRETQYF.

The gene calls are TRBV7-2 and TRBJ2-7; TRBD2 matches at 7 bases. Germline V gene data show CDR1 as SGHTA and CDR2 as FQGNSA. Trimming removed 6 bases from V and 3 bases from J; junction bases left unmatched: 11. This CDR3 region has 15 residues. The CDR3, as DNA: TGTGCCAGCAGTCTCGGGGGAGCGGGGTTCTACGAGCAGTACTTC. This gives the protein CASSLGGAGFYEQYF.

The J gene is TRBJ2-3, the V gene TRBV7-2, with 10 bases fitting TRBD1. This CDR3 spans 15 amino acids. From germline, CDR1 is SGHTA and CDR2 FQGNSA. Germline trimming cut 4 bases from V and 4 bases from J; bases unmatched to any gene: 5. The CDR3 here is CASSSTGGSADTQYF. CDR3 DNA: TGTGCCAGCAGCTCGACAGGGGGCTCCGCAGATACGCAGTATTTT.

The chain carries TRBV27 and TRBJ2-3; possible D gene TRBD1, 6 bases. The CDR3 length is 16 residues. With 8 bases removed from V and 5 bases from J, the gap between germline ends came to 23 bases. Germline V gene lookup returns CDR1 MNHEY and CDR2 SMNVEV (reference sequence). CDR3 nucleotides: TGTGCCAGCTCCCAAGTCGGACAGTCGATTGGAGATACGCAGTATTTT. Translation gives CASSQVGQSIGDTQYF.

Remarks on this clone: The sample contains more than one DNA sequence encoding this CDR3. The rearrangement links TRBV18 to TRBJ1-5; D is possibly TRBD1 (5 bases). The CDR3 runs to 15 residues. The V and J ends lost 3 bases and 0 bases respectively, with 9 bases between them. CDR1 and CDR2 (germline): KGHSH, LQKENI. The CDR3 DNA sequence: TGTGCCAGCTCACCGCCCGGGGGTAGCAATCAGCCCCAGCATTTT. This sequence encodes CASSPPGGSNQPQHF.

V is TRBV5-6 and J is TRBJ1-2; no clear D gene. V was cut by 4 bases and J by 6 bases, with 19 bases left in between. The CDR3 is 15 residues long. Germline loops: CDR1 SGHDT, CDR2 YYEEEE. CDR3 residues: CASSPMGLASHGYTF. The CDR3 region has the DNA TGTGCCAGCAGCCCAATGGGATTGGCTAGCCATGGCTACACCTTC.

The gene calls are TRBV25-1 and TRBJ2-1, with D tentatively TRBD1 (6 bases). Germline V lookup: CDR1 MGHDK, CDR2 SYGVNS. V lost 6 bases, J lost 5 bases, and 17 bases lay in between. CDR3 length: 15 amino acids. The CDR3 DNA sequence: TGTGCCAGCAGCTTAGGGGGATCCGTAAACAATGAGCAGTTCTTC. Its translation: CASSLGGSVNNEQFF.

This rearrangement joins TRBV14 to TRBJ1-2; no reliable D call. This CDR3 is built from 15 residues. V was shortened by 0 bases and J by 9 bases, with 17 bases between the two germline ends. CDR1 and CDR2 from the germline V gene are SGHDN and FVKESK. CDR3 sequence reads: CASSQDFLSATSYTF. The DNA for the CDR3 is TGTGCCAGCAGCCAAGATTTTTTGTCTGCCACAAGCTACACCTTC.

V usage is TRBV7-2 and J usage is TRBJ2-5; D possibly corresponds to TRBD2 (6 bases). This CDR3 contains 14 residues. From germline, CDR1 is SGHTA and CDR2 FQGNSA. V dropped 4 bases and J dropped 5 bases, with 14 bases sitting between them. For the CDR3, the DNA is TGTGCCAGCAGCTCTTTAGCGGTTAAGGAGACCCAGTACTTC. This codes for CASSSLAVKETQYF.

V usage is TRBV7-2 and J usage is TRBJ1-4; 10 nucleotides match TRBD1. Per the germline V gene, CDR1 is SGHTA and CDR2 is FQGNSA. V gave up 6 bases and J gave up 7 bases; unmatched junction bases: 8. This CDR3 has 15 amino acids. In DNA, the CDR3 is TGTGCCAGCAGAAGGGACAGGGGATGGGGTGAAAAACTGTTTTTT. Translated, it gives CASRRDRGWGEKLFF.

The J gene is TRBJ2-3, the V gene TRBV9; D possibly corresponds to TRBD1 (6 bases). Deletions cut 4 bases from V and 4 bases from J, with 13 bases between. There are 14 residues in the CDR3. Germline V gives CDR1 SGDLS, CDR2 YYNGEE. CDR3 in amino acids: CASSPTGSPDTQYF. The DNA of the CDR3 is TGTGCCAGCAGCCCCACAGGGTCCCCAGATACGCAGTATTTT.

V usage is TRBV5-1 and J usage is TRBJ2-5, with TRBD2 matching over 10 bases. Germline CDR1 and CDR2: SGHRS and YFSETQ. The length of the CDR3 is 17 residues. Germline trimming cut 1 base from V and 1 base from J; bases unmatched to any gene: 7. Here the CDR3 reads CASSLIYSGGIQETQYF. The CDR3 coding sequence is TGCGCCAGCAGCTTGATTTATAGCGGGGGGATCCAAGAGACCCAGTACTTC.

V and J are TRBV24-1 and TRBJ2-1; tentatively, D is TRBD2 (5 bases). Trimming pared 6 bases from V and 7 bases from J, leaving 21 bases between. The CDR3 has 16 residues. CDR1 KGHDR and CDR2 SFDVKD come from the germline V gene. CDR3 in DNA: TGTGCCACCAGTCATTGGGAGAACGTCGGGGAAAATGAGCAGTTCTTC. Protein: CATSHWENVGENEQFF.

The chain links TRBV2 to TRBJ2-2, with D perhaps matching TRBD2 (6 bases). The CDR3 extends over 15 amino acids. Germline V CDR1 and CDR2: SNHLY, FYNNEI. Trimming took off 3 bases at V and 9 bases at J, with 17 bases between the two ends. The CDR3 is CASSEGGVVGWELFF. CDR3 coding DNA: TGTGCCAGCAGTGAGGGCGGGGTGGTAGGTTGGGAGCTGTTTTTT.

This clone occurred once. The rearrangement links TRBV25-1 to TRBJ1-6, with D maybe TRBD1 (5 bases). The CDR3 runs 15 residues. In germline, CDR1 is MGHDK, CDR2 SYGVNS. V gave up 6 bases and J gave up 13 bases, with 22 bases separating them. In DNA form, the CDR3 reads TGTGCCAGCAGCCCCCGGGACTATGAGATATCCCCCCTCCACTTT. Its translation is CASSPRDYEISPLHF.

This chain uses TRBV9 with TRBJ1-5; D not resolved. Trimming took 4 bases from V and 7 from J, leaving 12 bases between them. This CDR3 region has 13 residues. Germline loops: CDR1 SGDLS, CDR2 YYNGEE. The CDR3 sequence: CASSPGGPQPQHF. The CDR3 DNA is TGTGCCAGCAGCCCCGGAGGACCCCAGCCCCAGCATTTT.